This T cell receptor beta chain derives from a study of shared clonotypes between healthy human individuals. Across the whole study: Plates per donor: three CD4 naive, three CD4 memory, two CD8 naive, one CD8 memory. Study observations and caveats: Naive subsets tended to show greater estimated richness than memory subsets.

Of note for this clone: Its specificity is unknown.

The CDR3 totals 16 residues. With 4 bases removed from V and 1 base from J, the gap between germline ends came to 16 bases. Germline assignment: CDR1 SGDLS and CDR2 YYNGEE. Assay used: immunoSEQ multiplex PCR; TCRdb lists only in-frame clones, some missing. The sample includes 2 million to 3 million clones, more than 90% of them seen just once. CD4+ cells were split into CD45RA+ naive and CD45RA-negative memory subsets. The chain employs TRBV9 and TRBJ2-3; possibly TRBD1 or TRBD2 for D (5 bases each). Sequencing input: naive CD4+ T cells sorted from blood. Subset indicated: CD45RA+ positively selected. This clonotype originated in a young man in good health. CDR3 nucleotide sequence: TGTGCCAGCAGCTTACTCCCCGGGACGGGCACAGATACGCAGTATTTT. Translating gives CASSLLPGTGTDTQYF.